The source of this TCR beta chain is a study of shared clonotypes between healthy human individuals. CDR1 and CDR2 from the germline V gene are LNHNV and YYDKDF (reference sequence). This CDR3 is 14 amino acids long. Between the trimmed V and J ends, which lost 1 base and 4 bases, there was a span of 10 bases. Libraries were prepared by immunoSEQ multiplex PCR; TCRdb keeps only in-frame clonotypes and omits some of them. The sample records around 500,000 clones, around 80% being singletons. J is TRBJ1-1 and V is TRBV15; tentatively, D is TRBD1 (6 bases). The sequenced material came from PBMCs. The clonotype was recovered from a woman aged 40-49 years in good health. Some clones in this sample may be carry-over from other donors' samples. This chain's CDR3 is CATSRVWGPTEAFF. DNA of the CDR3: TGTGCCACCAGCAGAGTTTGGGGGCCCACTGAAGCTTTCTTT.